These T cell receptor beta chains were read from a single sample in a study of blood T cell repertoires in COVID-19. The method was immunoSEQ multiplex PCR; TCRdb's version includes in-frame clones alone and lacks a portion of them. The table has over 200,000 clones, about three quarters seen once; the top ten hold around 3.2%. The source material was peripheral blood. These receptor sequences come from an elderly woman with acute or convalescent COVID-19. Both conserved end residues are part of each CDR3. Fields, in order: D gene, J gene, V gene, clone size, CDR3 protein, CDR3 DNA. The D gene is left open where the match is weak. Clone size is stated in some rows and not others, as once, few, many or a class when expanded.

D: NA
J: TRBJ2-3
V: TRBV5-4
size: NA
CDR3: CASSTDFTDTQYF
DNA: TGTGCCAGCAGCACGGACTTCACAGATACGCAGTATTTT

D: NA
J: TRBJ1-3
V: TRBV13
size: NA
CDR3: CASSLRRTLGNTIYF
DNA: TGTGCCAGCAGCTTACGGCGGACTCTTGGAAACACCATATATTTT

D: NA
J: TRBJ2-7
V: TRBV10-1
size: NA
CDR3: CASRSYEQYF
DNA: TGCGCCAGCAGGAGTTACGAGCAGTACTTC

D: NA
J: TRBJ1-2
V: TRBV4-1
size: once
CDR3: CASGRGQFYGYTF
DNA: TGCGCCAGCGGGCGTGGACAGTTCTATGGCTACACCTTC

D: TRBD2
J: TRBJ2-3
V: TRBV7-2
size: NA
CDR3: CASSLVPGGSTDTQYF
DNA: TGTGCCAGCAGCTTGGTCCCGGGGGGAAGCACAGATACGCAGTATTTT

D: NA
J: TRBJ1-2
V: TRBV5-5
size: NA
CDR3: CASSQLAGGGGYTF
DNA: TGTGCCAGCAGTCAGCTGGCGGGGGGCGGCGGCTACACCTTC

D: TRBD1
J: TRBJ1-6
V: TRBV2
size: NA
CDR3: CASRGQGRNSPLHF
DNA: TGTGCCAGCAGGGGACAGGGCCGAAATTCACCCCTCCACTTT

D: NA
J: TRBJ2-2
V: TRBV29-1
size: NA
CDR3: CSVEGQGTGELFF
DNA: TGCAGCGTTGAAGGGCAGGGCACCGGGGAGCTGTTTTTT

D: TRBD1
J: TRBJ1-1
V: TRBV7-9
size: NA
CDR3: CASSPTGVMEAFF
DNA: TGTGCCAGCAGCCCTACAGGGGTGATGGAAGCTTTCTTT

D: NA
J: TRBJ2-7
V: TRBV20-1
size: NA
CDR3: CSARRCEQYF
DNA: TGCAGTGCTAGGCGGTGCGAGCAGTACTTC

D: TRBD1
J: TRBJ1-6
V: TRBV6-5
size: NA
CDR3: CASSIRTGATLHF
DNA: TGTGCCAGCAGTATCCGGACAGGGGCTACCCTCCACTTT

D: NA
J: TRBJ1-6
V: TRBV7-9
size: once
CDR3: CASSSLSDSPLHF
DNA: TGTGCCAGCAGCTCCTTGTCTGATTCACCCCTCCACTTT

D: NA
J: TRBJ1-6
V: TRBV18
size: once
CDR3: CASSPFPGYNSPLHF
DNA: TGTGCCAGCTCACCGTTCCCAGGCTATAATTCACCCCTCCACTTT

D: TRBD1
J: TRBJ1-1
V: TRBV7-6
size: NA
CDR3: CASSSRQGTEAFF
DNA: TGTGCCAGCAGCAGCCGACAGGGGACTGAAGCTTTCTTT

D: TRBD1
J: TRBJ2-7
V: TRBV6-1
size: NA
CDR3: CASSEFYAEDRGYVRDEQYF
DNA: TGTGCCAGCAGTGAATTTTACGCTGAGGACAGGGGGTATGTGCGGGACGAGCAGTACTTC

D: NA
J: TRBJ1-3
V: TRBV7-9
size: NA
CDR3: CASSLAGGGSGNTIYF
DNA: TGTGCCAGCAGCTTAGCGGGCGGAGGCTCTGGAAACACCATATATTTT

D: TRBD2
J: TRBJ2-5
V: TRBV5-1
size: NA
CDR3: CASSLGASGETQYF
DNA: TGCGCCAGCAGCTTGGGGGCTAGCGGGGAGACCCAGTACTTC

D: NA
J: TRBJ1-6
V: TRBV18
size: once
CDR3: CASSPQSGPLHF
DNA: TGTGCCAGCTCACCTCAGTCCGGGCCCCTCCACTTT

D: TRBD2
J: TRBJ2-1
V: TRBV10-3
size: once
CDR3: CAITGSGSYNEQFF
DNA: TGTGCCATCACAGGAAGCGGGAGCTACAATGAGCAGTTCTTC

D: NA
J: TRBJ1-1
V: TRBV6-6
size: NA
CDR3: CASREQVTTEAFF
DNA: TGTGCCAGCAGGGAACAGGTCACCACTGAAGCTTTCTTT

D: TRBD2
J: TRBJ2-3
V: TRBV30
size: NA
CDR3: CAWSGPGTNTDTQYF
DNA: TGTGCCTGGAGTGGCCCAGGGACTAACACAGATACGCAGTATTTT

D: TRBD2
J: TRBJ2-2
V: TRBV5-4
size: NA
CDR3: CASSLGTSGPTGELFF
DNA: TGTGCCAGCAGCTTGGGGACTAGCGGACCGACCGGGGAGCTGTTTTTT

D: TRBD1
J: TRBJ2-3
V: TRBV9
size: NA
CDR3: CASSVGPTGGTDTQYF
DNA: TGTGCCAGCAGCGTAGGGCCGACAGGGGGCACAGATACGCAGTATTTT

D: NA
J: TRBJ2-5
V: TRBV28
size: NA
CDR3: CASSPSIGLGSIETQYF
DNA: TGTGCCAGCAGTCCCTCAATTGGGCTCGGGAGTATTGAGACCCAGTACTTC

D: NA
J: TRBJ2-2
V: TRBV11-2
size: NA
CDR3: CASSQLGLNTGELFF
DNA: TGTGCCAGCAGCCAACTAGGCCTGAACACCGGGGAGCTGTTTTTT

D: TRBD1
J: TRBJ1-2
V: TRBV14
size: NA
CDR3: CASSPRTGDGYTF
DNA: TGTGCCAGCAGCCCTAGGACAGGGGATGGCTACACCTTC

D: NA
J: TRBJ1-6
V: TRBV10-3
size: few
CDR3: CAISESGVNNSPLHF
DNA: TGTGCCATCAGTGAGTCAGGGGTTAATAATTCACCCCTCCACTTT

D: NA
J: TRBJ1-3
V: TRBV9
size: NA
CDR3: CASSVDWGKGNTIYF
DNA: TGTGCCAGCAGCGTAGACTGGGGCAAGGGAAACACCATATATTTT

D: NA
J: TRBJ1-1
V: TRBV18
size: NA
CDR3: CASSPPGSNSNTEAFF
DNA: TGTGCCAGCTCACCCCCCGGGAGTAACTCGAACACTGAAGCTTTCTTT

D: TRBD1
J: TRBJ2-2
V: TRBV14
size: NA
CDR3: CASSSYTGGLNTGELFF
DNA: TGTGCCAGCAGCTCCTATACAGGGGGCCTGAACACCGGGGAGCTGTTTTTT

D: TRBD2
J: TRBJ2-1
V: TRBV6-1
size: NA
CDR3: CASSEQGGYNEQFF
DNA: TGTGCCAGCAGTGAACAGGGAGGGTACAATGAGCAGTTCTTC

D: TRBD1
J: TRBJ1-5
V: TRBV2
size: NA
CDR3: CASRPPGTGSNQPQHF
DNA: TGTGCCAGCAGACCCCCCGGGACAGGGAGTAATCAGCCCCAGCATTTT

D: TRBD1
J: TRBJ1-1
V: TRBV20-1
size: once
CDR3: CSARGLTEAFF
DNA: TGCAGTGCCAGGGGGCTCACTGAAGCTTTCTTT

D: NA
J: TRBJ1-3
V: TRBV6-1
size: NA
CDR3: CASSEGPPSSGNTIYF
DNA: TGTGCCAGCAGTGAGGGGCCACCGAGCTCTGGAAACACCATATATTTT

D: TRBD1
J: TRBJ1-3
V: TRBV6-5
size: NA
CDR3: CASSYSGGQGNTIYF
DNA: TGTGCCAGCAGTTACTCGGGGGGACAGGGAAACACCATATATTTT

D: TRBD1
J: TRBJ2-5
V: TRBV15
size: NA
CDR3: CATSGQGVQETQYF
DNA: TGTGCCACCAGCGGCCAGGGGGTACAAGAGACCCAGTACTTC

D: TRBD1
J: TRBJ1-2
V: TRBV6-1
size: few
CDR3: CASSEDLGQRSENYGYTF
DNA: TGTGCCAGCAGTGAAGATTTGGGACAGCGGAGCGAAAACTATGGCTACACCTTC

D: NA
J: TRBJ1-2
V: TRBV5-4
size: NA
CDR3: CASSLGWGQGGYTF
DNA: TGTGCCAGCAGCCTTGGTTGGGGGCAGGGAGGCTACACCTTC

D: TRBD2
J: TRBJ2-1
V: TRBV11-3
size: NA
CDR3: CASSLASSGGAYNEQFF
DNA: TGTGCCAGCAGCTTAGCTTCTAGCGGGGGAGCCTACAATGAGCAGTTCTTC

D: NA
J: TRBJ2-5
V: TRBV3-1/TRBV3-2
size: NA
CDR3: CASSPGDRMWETQYF
DNA: TGTGCCAGCAGCCCGGGGGACCGAATGTGGGAGACCCAGTACTTC

D: NA
J: TRBJ2-3
V: TRBV14
size: NA
CDR3: CASSQVTRQYF
DNA: TGTGCCAGCAGCCAAGTAACCAGGCAGTATTTT

D: TRBD1
J: TRBJ1-1
V: TRBV7-2
size: NA
CDR3: CASSLAGPGGEAFF
DNA: TGTGCCAGCAGCTTAGCGGGGCCAGGGGGTGAAGCTTTCTTT

D: NA
J: TRBJ2-7
V: TRBV6-5
size: NA
CDR3: CASTGVYSYEQYF
DNA: TGTGCCAGCACGGGGGTATACTCCTACGAGCAGTACTTC

D: TRBD1
J: TRBJ1-4
V: TRBV2
size: NA
CDR3: CASSRDRNEKLFF
DNA: TGTGCCAGCTCCCGGGACAGAAATGAAAAACTGTTTTTT

D: NA
J: TRBJ1-1
V: TRBV29-1
size: NA
CDR3: CSVEEVGRGTEAFF
DNA: TGCAGCGTTGAAGAGGTGGGTCGGGGGACTGAAGCTTTCTTT

D: TRBD1
J: TRBJ2-5
V: TRBV10-3
size: NA
CDR3: CAIRTGGEETQYF
DNA: TGTGCCATCAGGACAGGGGGCGAAGAGACCCAGTACTTC

D: TRBD1
J: TRBJ1-2
V: TRBV20-1
size: NA
CDR3: CSAWTGYGYTF
DNA: TGCAGTGCGTGGACAGGGTATGGCTACACCTTC

D: TRBD1
J: TRBJ1-1
V: TRBV5-1
size: NA
CDR3: CASSFKEGANTEAFF
DNA: TGCGCCAGCAGCTTCAAGGAGGGGGCGAACACTGAAGCTTTCTTT

D: TRBD1
J: TRBJ1-6
V: TRBV4-3
size: NA
CDR3: CASSQDTGGTYNSPLHF
DNA: TGCGCCAGCAGCCAAGACACAGGGGGGACCTATAATTCACCCCTCCACTTT

D: TRBD1
J: TRBJ2-7
V: TRBV4-1
size: NA
CDR3: CASSQGDRDYEQYF
DNA: TGCGCCAGCAGCCAAGGGGACAGGGACTACGAGCAGTACTTC

D: TRBD1
J: TRBJ1-5
V: TRBV10-3
size: many
CDR3: CATRDREDQPQHF
DNA: TGTGCCACCCGGGACAGGGAAGACCAGCCCCAGCATTTT

D: NA
J: TRBJ2-5
V: TRBV5-1
size: NA
CDR3: CASCEPGETQYF
DNA: TGCGCCTCATGTGAGCCGGGAGAGACCCAGTACTTC

D: TRBD1
J: TRBJ1-3
V: TRBV5-1
size: NA
CDR3: CASSETGGKNTIYF
DNA: TGCGCCAGCAGCGAGACAGGGGGAAAGAACACCATATATTTT

D: TRBD1
J: TRBJ1-2
V: TRBV19
size: NA
CDR3: CASTGADRGGSYGYTF
DNA: TGTGCCAGTACGGGGGCAGACAGGGGAGGTAGCTATGGCTACACCTTC

D: TRBD1
J: TRBJ1-1
V: TRBV23-1
size: NA
CDR3: CASIMHRGDTEAFF
DNA: TGCGCCAGCATCATGCACAGGGGGGACACTGAAGCTTTCTTT

D: NA
J: TRBJ1-2
V: TRBV27
size: NA
CDR3: CASRSKPQDSNYGYTF
DNA: TGTGCCAGCAGATCTAAGCCCCAGGACAGTAACTATGGCTACACCTTC

D: TRBD1
J: TRBJ1-1
V: TRBV10-2
size: NA
CDR3: CASSPHTTGGTEAFF
DNA: TGCGCCAGCAGTCCCCATACGACAGGGGGCACTGAAGCTTTCTTT